This T cell receptor (beta chain) was identified during a study of graft-versus-host responses after intestinal transplantation (dated by TCRdb to the early 2020s). Regarding the study in general: Multivisceral, liver-intestinal, or isolated intestinal transplants were received by the recipients. Anti-thymocyte globulin induction was given to all recipients, followed by maintenance tacrolimus and steroids for two to four years. After intestinal transplantation, graft-versus-host and host-versus-graft alloreactive T cell clones were followed in the graft, circulation and bone marrow using bulk TCR-beta CDR3 sequencing. Alloreactive clones were identified by sequencing pre-transplant mixed lymphocyte reaction products and comparing them with unstimulated pre-transplant donor and recipient T cells. A cohort of approximately 24 intestinal transplant recipients, including one retransplant, was enrolled, and a few patients lacking pretransplant specimens were excluded. Donor T cell macrochimerism was defined as a peak of at least 4% donor T cells among recipient peripheral blood mononuclear cells. Instead of going to the commercial service, samples from a few later patients were sequenced in-house on an Illumina MiSeq and processed with MiXCR.

From the cysteine through the phenylalanine, the CDR3 covers 15 amino acids. CDR3 DNA only is kept here, 45 bases in frame from base 1. Unmatched junction bases come to 7, with V trimmed by 3 bases and J by 7 bases. The germline V gene (reference sequence) supplies CDR1 SGHKS and CDR2 YYEKEE. A remark on this clone: The antigen it binds to is not known. No qualities accompany the bases; no much larger clone lies one base away.

What the work shows at the level of the full study, not this receptor alone: Patients with donor T cell macrochimerism had high GvH to HvG T cell clonal ratios in their allografts. Early after transplant, peak levels of circulating GvH clones were found to be associated with declines in HvG clones. The conclusions were limited by the relatively low number and heterogeneity of the intestinal transplant patients. GvH clones were detected in recipient bone marrow, and some of these GvH clones were observed earlier in ileal mucosa or blood, consistent with an intestinal mucosal origin.

Interpreted using the paper, the time point label stands for: cells obtained before transplantation from donor or recipient. CD3+CD4+ and CD3+CD8+ populations were FACS-sorted from unstimulated pre-transplant donor and recipient cells taken from spleen or lymph nodes. The library came from the immunoSEQ multiplex PCR assay. In most patients, genomic DNA was isolated using the Qiagen DNeasy Blood and Tissue Kit and sent frozen to Adaptive Biotechnologies for TCR sequencing. For most patients, high-throughput TCR-beta CDR3 sequencing of genomic DNA was performed by Adaptive Biotechnologies. The paper's data handling went like this. Adaptive's ImmunoSEQ software supplied the TCR sequencing data for 18 patients, while MiXCR and VDJtools were used to process a few other patients. To correct CD4 versus CD8 sorting errors, sequences present in both subsets at a frequency ratio below 5:1 were removed. CDR3 nucleotide sequences shared between donor and recipient were removed because their origin could not be assigned. At least 2-fold expansion over unstimulated cells and a minimum CFSE-low frequency of 0.002% (template counts) or 0.001% (read counts) were required for clones to be classified as alloreactive. Mappable clones were those detected in sequenced pre-transplant spleen, lymph node, or MLR CFSE-low populations of the donor or recipient. The cumulative frequency of alloreactive clones was calculated as a percentage of all sequences, weighted by copy number. TCRdb limited this immuneACCESS table to in-frame rearrangements with V and J called. A share of clones is missing; checked studies link under half to unresolved V genes, and the rest is unexplained. The V and J calls and clone size were taken over from that table, and D and trimming were inferred from the DNA. The sample table holds about 130,000 clones, of which approximately 94% were seen once. The top ten clonotypes cover approximately 0.17% of the sample.

Here the chain combines TRBV5-5 and TRBJ1-6, with 7 central nucleotides matching TRBD1. This sample comprised unstimulated CD4+ T cells sorted from spleen or lymph node cells, obtained before intestinal transplant. The TCR sequence derives from a human donor who received an intestinal transplant. The bases are TGTGCCAGCAGCTGGACCGGGACAGCAAATTCACCCCTCCACTTT. It translates as CASSWTGTANSPLHF. With the rest looked up from the reference TRBV5-5 and TRBJ1-6 genes rather than sequenced, the full variable domain is DAGVTQSPTHLIKTRGQQVTLRCSPISGHKSVSWYQQVLGQGPQFIFQYYEKEERGRGNFPDRFSARQFPNYSSELNVNALLLGDSALYLCASSWTGTANSPLHFGNGTRLTVT.